The TCR beta chain described here comes from a study of cytomegalovirus exposure and HLA in healthy donors. The V gene's germline CDR1 is SGHTA and CDR2 FQGTGA. The CDR3 totals 12 residues. V lost 4 bases, J lost 7 bases, and 1 base stayed unmatched. The PCR made use of 60 Vbeta and 13 Jbeta primers. Measured with immunoSEQ multiplex PCR; TCRdb has only the in-frame clones, and not every one. The sample has some 130,000 clones, 65% to 80% seen once. Study-wide results and caveats: As a later analysis revealed, the rate of TCR association differed by HLA locus, with DRB1 most and HLA-C fewest. High specificity and sensitivity for cytomegalovirus status were reported for the classifier. Listed as cytomegalovirus-associated were 150 or so TCR beta chains.

Comments on this clone: Its antigen is as yet unknown.

This sequence was found in a woman between 45 and 65 years old in good health and CMV-seropositive. The J gene is TRBJ1-5, the V gene TRBV7-3, with 7 bases lining up with TRBD1. The sample was PBMCs. The CDR3 DNA reads as TGTGCCAGCAGCTCACAGGGGCAGCCCCAGCATTTT. This codes for CASSSQGQPQHF.